The clone carrying this T cell receptor (beta chain) was observed at least ten times. Its antigen is as yet unknown. Trimming pared 3 bases from V and 6 bases from J, leaving 11 bases between. The germline V gene has CDR1 SGHAT and CDR2 FQNNGV. This CDR3 has 13 amino acids. TCRdb itself ran the 5' RACE reads through MiXCR, one entry per CDR3 protein. The sample lists some 63,000 distinct CDR3 sequences, 7.4% occurring once. The sample comes from a study of T cells after yellow fever vaccination. The study's findings and limits: Researchers noted that a small share of clonotypes showed up in both CD4 and CD8 compartments.

This specimen consisted of CD8+ T cells sorted from PBMCs, obtained 15 days after the yellow fever booster vaccination. V and J are TRBV11-2 and TRBJ1-1, with TRBD1 as a possible D gene (6 bases). This clonotype originated in a man aged 25-45 years who received the YFV17D yellow fever vaccine. The CDR3 nucleotides read TGTGCCAGCAGCTTCGGGGGGCCGGCTGAAGCTTTCTTT. This codes for CASSFGGPAEAFF. Full variable domain (missing parts from reference TRBV11-2 and TRBJ1-1): EAGVAQSPRYKIIEKRQSVAFWCNPISGHATLYWYQQILGQGPKLLIQFQNNGVVDDSQLPKDRFSAERLKGVDSTLKIQPAKLEDSAVYLCASSFGGPAEAFFGQGTRLTVV.